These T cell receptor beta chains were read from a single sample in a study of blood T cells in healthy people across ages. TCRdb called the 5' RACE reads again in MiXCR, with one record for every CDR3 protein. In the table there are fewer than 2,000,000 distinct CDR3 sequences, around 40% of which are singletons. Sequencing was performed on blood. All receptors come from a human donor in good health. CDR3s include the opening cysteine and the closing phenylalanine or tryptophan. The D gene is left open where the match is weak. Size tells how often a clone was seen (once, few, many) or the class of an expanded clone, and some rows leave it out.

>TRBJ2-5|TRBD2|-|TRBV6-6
TGTGCCAGCAGTTACTCAGCTAGCGGGGGGACTCAAGAGACCCAGTACTTC
CASSYSASGGTQETQYF
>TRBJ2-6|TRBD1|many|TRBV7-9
TGTGCCAGCACCACCATGACAGGGGGATACTCTGGGGCCAACGTCCTGACTTTC
CASTTMTGGYSGANVLTF
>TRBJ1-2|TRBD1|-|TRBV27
TGTGCCAGCAGAGCAGGGGGGGCTAACTATGGCTACACCTTC
CASRAGGANYGYTF
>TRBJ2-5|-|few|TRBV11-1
TGTGCCAGCAGCTCCAGGGTTACCCAAGAGACCCAGTACTTC
CASSSRVTQETQYF
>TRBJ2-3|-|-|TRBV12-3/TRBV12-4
TGTGCCAGCAGTTTGGTAGGCATAGATACGCAGTATTTT
CASSLVGIDTQYF
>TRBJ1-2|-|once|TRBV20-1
TGCAGTGCTAGAGGGGACAAGGGAGGATTCTATGGCTACACCTTC
CSARGDKGGFYGYTF
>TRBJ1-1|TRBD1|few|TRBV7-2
TGTGCCAGCAGCTTAGTGGGACAGGGTGGCACTGAAGCTTTCTTT
CASSLVGQGGTEAFF
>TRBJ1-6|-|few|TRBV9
TGTGCCAGCAGCGTAGGAAGTTCACCCCTCCACTTT
CASSVGSSPLHF
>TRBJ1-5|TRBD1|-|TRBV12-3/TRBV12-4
TGTGCCAGCAGGGACGGGACAGCTTATCAGCCCCAGCATTTT
CASRDGTAYQPQHF
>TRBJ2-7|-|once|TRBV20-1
TGCAGTGCTCGAGGGCCGGGGGCTTCCTACTCCTACGAGCAGTACTTC
CSARGPGASYSYEQYF
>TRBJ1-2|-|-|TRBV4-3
TGCGCCAGCAGCCGTGCGGGGTTGGATGGCTACACCTTC
CASSRAGLDGYTF
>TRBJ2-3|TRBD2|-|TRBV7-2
TGTGCCAGCAGCTTACAGAGCGGGGGGATCACAGATACGCAGTATTTT
CASSLQSGGITDTQYF
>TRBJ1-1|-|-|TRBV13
TGTGCCAGCAGCCCCCATTCGACAGACGAAGCTTTCTTT
CASSPHSTDEAFF
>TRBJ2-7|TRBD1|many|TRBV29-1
TGCAGCGTTACCGATCAGGGGGCGGAGTACTTC
CSVTDQGAEYF
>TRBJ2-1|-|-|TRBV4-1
TGCGCCAGCAGCCAAGCGGGGCCTCACTCCAATGAGCGGTTCTTC
CASSQAGPHSNERFF
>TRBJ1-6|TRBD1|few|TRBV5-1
TGCGCCAGCACCCAAGGACAGGGGCGTTTTCAACCCCTCCACTTT
CASTQGQGRFQPLHF
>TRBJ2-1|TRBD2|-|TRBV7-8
TGTGCCAGCAGCTTTCGGGGGGGCCGGGTCGATGAGCAGTTCTTC
CASSFRGGRVDEQFF
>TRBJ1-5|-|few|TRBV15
TGTGCCACCAGCAGATCCCCAGGGCCGTCTCCCCAGCCCCAGCATTTT
CATSRSPGPSPQPQHF
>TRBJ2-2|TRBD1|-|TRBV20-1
TGCAGTGCTATGGGACAGCCGAACACCGGGGAGCTGTTTTTT
CSAMGQPNTGELFF
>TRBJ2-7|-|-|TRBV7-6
TGTGCCAGCAGCCGACTCGGGATCATAGGGAACGAGCAGTACTTC
CASSRLGIIGNEQYF
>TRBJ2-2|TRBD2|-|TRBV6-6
TGTGCCAGCAGTGTGACTGGGGGGGCGAACACCGGGGAGCTGTTTTTT
CASSVTGGANTGELFF
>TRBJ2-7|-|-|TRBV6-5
TGTGCCAGCAGCCCCGGACATGGGGATGAGCAGTACTTC
CASSPGHGDEQYF
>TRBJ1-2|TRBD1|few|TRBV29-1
TGCAGCATCTCCGGGACAGGGGACTTCTATGGCTACACCTTC
CSISGTGDFYGYTF
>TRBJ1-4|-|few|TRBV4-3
TGCGCCAGCAGCCAAGGGCGGACGGGACAAGAAAAACTGTTTTTT
CASSQGRTGQEKLFF
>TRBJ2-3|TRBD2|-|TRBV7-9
TGTGCCATGTGGGAGGGGCCCCAGCAGTATTTT
CAMWEGPQQYF
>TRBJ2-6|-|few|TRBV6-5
TGTGCCAGCAGTTCCGTGTTCTCTGGGGCCAACGTCCTGACTTTC
CASSSVFSGANVLTF
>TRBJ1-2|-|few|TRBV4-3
TGCGCCAGCAGCCAAGATGATCCGGGAAGGGGCTACACCTTC
CASSQDDPGRGYTF
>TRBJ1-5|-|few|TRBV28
TGTGCCACTTCAAGCAATCAGCCCCAGCATTTT
CATSSNQPQHF
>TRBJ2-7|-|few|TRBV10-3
TGTGCCATCAGGGGTGGGACGAGTATGGAGGACGAGCAGTACTTC
CAIRGGTSMEDEQYF
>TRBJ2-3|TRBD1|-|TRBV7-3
TGTGCCAGCAGGCCGGGACAGGGATCGGATACGCAGTATTTT
CASRPGQGSDTQYF
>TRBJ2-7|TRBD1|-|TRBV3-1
TGTGTCAGCAGCCAAGTGGGGACAGGGGTATTCTACGAGCAGTACTTC
CVSSQVGTGVFYEQYF
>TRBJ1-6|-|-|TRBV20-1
TGCAGTGCTAGCAGGGAGTCCTATAATTCACCCCGCCACTTT
CSASRESYNSPRHF
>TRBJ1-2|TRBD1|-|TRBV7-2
TGTGCCAGCAGCTTTACAGGGGAGGGGTATGGCTACACCTTC
CASSFTGEGYGYTF
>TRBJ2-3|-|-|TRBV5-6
TGTGCCAGCAGCTTACTGAGGGGGACTAGCACAGATACGCAGTATTTT
CASSLLRGTSTDTQYF
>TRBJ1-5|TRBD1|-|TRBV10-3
TGTGCCATCAGCGAGTCCCTAATAACCCGGGACAGGGTTTTCAGGAATCAGCCCCAGCATTTT
CAISESLITRDRVFRNQPQHF
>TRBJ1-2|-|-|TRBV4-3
TGCGCCAGCGGCTTTAGTTATCAGGGTTCGGGTGTCCCTGTAAACTATGGCTACACCTTC
CASGFSYQGSGVPVNYGYTF
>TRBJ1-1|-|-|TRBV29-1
TGCAGCGTTGGTGGCTCACTGTTGGGGAACACTGAAGCTTTCTTT
CSVGGSLLGNTEAFF
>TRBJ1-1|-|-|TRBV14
TGTGCCAGCAGCCAACTTATAGGACACATGAACACTGAAGCTTTCTTT
CASSQLIGHMNTEAFF
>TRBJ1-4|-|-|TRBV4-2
TGTGCCAGCAGCCAAGCTCTCGAAAAACTGTTTTTT
CASSQALEKLFF
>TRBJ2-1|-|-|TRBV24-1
TGTGCCACCAGTGATCCCAAGACAGCCTTCTCCTACAATGAGCAGTTCTTC
CATSDPKTAFSYNEQFF
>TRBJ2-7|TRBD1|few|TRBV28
TGTGCCAGCAGTTCCCTGCTACCCCGACAGGGGGCAGTCTACGAGCAGTACTTC
CASSSLLPRQGAVYEQYF
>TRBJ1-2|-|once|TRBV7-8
TGTGCCAGCAGCCACCAGACCCGAGGGTTGGACTATGGCTACACCTTC
CASSHQTRGLDYGYTF
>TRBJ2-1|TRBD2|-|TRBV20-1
TGCAGTGCCCCCGAAGGGACTAGCGGGGGGGCGATTCCCTACAATGAGCAGTTCTTC
CSAPEGTSGGAIPYNEQFF
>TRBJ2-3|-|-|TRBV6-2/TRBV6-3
TGTGCCAGCAGTTACAAGACACCCCTCCGGACAGATACGCAGTATTTT
CASSYKTPLRTDTQYF
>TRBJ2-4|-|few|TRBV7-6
TGTGCCAGCAGCTTAGGTGATCTAGGGATAGCCAAAAACATTCAGTACTTC
CASSLGDLGIAKNIQYF
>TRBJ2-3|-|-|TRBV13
TGTGCCAGCGGCCCCGGAGTATCAAAGGCTCTCATGCAGTATTTT
CASGPGVSKALMQYF
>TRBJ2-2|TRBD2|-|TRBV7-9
TGTGCCAGCAGCCCCCCGGGACTAGCGGGGGCCCGCACCGGGGAGCTGTTTTTT
CASSPPGLAGARTGELFF
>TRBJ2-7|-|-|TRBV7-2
TGTGCCAGCAGCCTGAACCGGGACCAGATGTACGAGCAGTACTTC
CASSLNRDQMYEQYF
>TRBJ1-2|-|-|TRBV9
TGTGCCAGCAGCGTCGGCCCGATCTCTAACTATGGCTACACCTTC
CASSVGPISNYGYTF
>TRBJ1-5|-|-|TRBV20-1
TGCAGTGCCAGCTTACCCCTGGTCAAGTCCTCGGGCAATCAGCCCCAGCATTTT
CSASLPLVKSSGNQPQHF
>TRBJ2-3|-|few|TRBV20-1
TGCAGTGCCAGGACTTCCGTCGGAACAGATACGCAGTATTTT
CSARTSVGTDTQYF
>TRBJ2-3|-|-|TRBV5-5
TGTGCCAGCAGCTGGACGGGGGAGAACACAGATACGCAGTATTTT
CASSWTGENTDTQYF
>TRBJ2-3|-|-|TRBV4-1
TGCGCCGGCAGCCAGCTTAGGACAGCCACCCTCACAGATACGCAGTATTTT
CAGSQLRTATLTDTQYF
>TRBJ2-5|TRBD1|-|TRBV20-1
TGCAGTGCTAGAATACCCATCGGGACAGTACGAGAGACCCAGTACTTC
CSARIPIGTVRETQYF